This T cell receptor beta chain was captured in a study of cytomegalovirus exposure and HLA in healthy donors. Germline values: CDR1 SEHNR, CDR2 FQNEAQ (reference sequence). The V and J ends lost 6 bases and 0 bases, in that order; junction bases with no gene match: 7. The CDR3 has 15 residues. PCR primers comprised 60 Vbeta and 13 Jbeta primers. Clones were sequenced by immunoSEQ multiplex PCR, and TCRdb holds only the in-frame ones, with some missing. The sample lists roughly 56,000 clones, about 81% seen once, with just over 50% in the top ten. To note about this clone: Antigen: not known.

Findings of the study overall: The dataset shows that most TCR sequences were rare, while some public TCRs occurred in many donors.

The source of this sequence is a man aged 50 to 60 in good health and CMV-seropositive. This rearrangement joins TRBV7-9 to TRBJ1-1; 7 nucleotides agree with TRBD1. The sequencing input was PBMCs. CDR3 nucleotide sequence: TGTGCCAGCAGTTCTAGGACAGGAATGAACACTGAAGCTTTCTTT. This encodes CASSSRTGMNTEAFF.